This T cell receptor beta chain was documented in a study of identical twins. Regarding the study as a whole: Instead of following the same donors, the conclusions were based on cross-sectional statistical analysis. Reduced insertions were recorded for abundant cord blood beta clonotypes, with no such pattern in memory repertoires. Less excess twin sharing appeared in beta out-of-frame sequences.

From the 5' RACE reads, TCRdb called clonotypes with MiXCR, one entry per CDR3 protein. The sample lists 1.5 million to 2 million distinct CDR3 sequences; 25% to 35% were seen once. This clonotype was seen ten or more times. The antigen remains undetermined. The length of the CDR3 is 16 residues. The sample comprised cord blood. The receptor's source is a newborn girl in good health. The chain has TRBV21-1 and TRBJ2-7; TRBD2 is the table's D call and was not checked against the DNA. TRBV21-1 is flagged as a pseudogene. CDR3 nucleotides: TGTGCCAGCAGCGAAGCCTTCCGCGGGGGGTCCTACGAGCAGTACTTC. Protein sequence: CASSEAFRGGSYEQYF.